This TCR beta chain was obtained from a study of blood T cell repertoires in COVID-19. At the level of the study: The samples span acute and convalescent COVID-19 from the United States, Italy and Spain. In each case, the material was cDNA or gDNA derived from T cells, B-cell-depleted T cells, or PBMCs.

The CDR3 has 15 residues. Germline CDR1 and CDR2: KGHSH and LQKENI. J gave up 8 bases and V 3 bases, and 5 bases lay outside the gene matches. Original processing methods: Reference gene primers were amplified, and this amplification served to estimate nucleated cell counts. Generated by immunoSEQ multiplex PCR, the TCRdb table keeps only in-frame clones and is missing some. D and trimming come from the DNA, and the V and J calls and clone size come from that table. This repertoire shows roughly 57,000 clones, 90% to 95% found once; its top ten account for about 3.1%. The V call is TRBV18, the J call TRBJ2-1; 12 nucleotides line up with TRBD1. This receptor was taken from a human donor in a cohort sampled during active COVID-19. The sequencing input was peripheral blood. CDR3 sequence: CASSPPGQGADEQFF. CDR3 sequence (DNA): TGTGCCAGCTCACCCCCGGGACAGGGGGCCGATGAGCAGTTCTTC.